Below, 19 T cell receptor beta chains from the same sample are listed, as sequenced in a study of blood T cell repertoires in COVID-19 (dated by TCRdb to the early 2020s). Library construction relied on the immunoSEQ multiplex PCR assay. TCRdb re-hosts the immuneACCESS table, in-frame sequences only. Its copies lack some clones; in the studies checked, an unresolved V gene accounts for under half of them, and the cause for the rest is not known. This sample is represented by about 100,000 clones; approximately 90% of them were singletons. Clones ranked in the top ten supply about 5.7% of the sample. Sequenced material: peripheral blood. The receptors stem from a woman between 45 and 65 years old with COVID-19, enrolled during active disease.

J is TRBJ2-3 and V is TRBV11-2; 8 nucleotides match TRBD2. This CDR3 has 15 residues. Germline CDR1 is SGHAT and CDR2 is FQNNGV. V dropped 5 bases and J dropped 1; count of bases not matched to a gene: 5. The CDR3 loop reads CASSPLGGGTDTQYF. The CDR3 region has the DNA TGTGCCAGCAGCCCACTCGGGGGGGGCACAGATACGCAGTATTTT.

This rearrangement joins TRBV11-3 to TRBJ1-1; D unclear. V lost 6 bases, J lost 3 bases, and 17 bases lay in between. Looked up from germline, CDR1 is SGHNT and CDR2 is YENEEA. This CDR3 is 15 amino acids long. The CDR3 coding sequence is TGTGCCAGCAGTTTCCAGACGTCGCAGGACACTGAAGCTTTCTTT. It yields the protein CASSFQTSQDTEAFF.

The chain carries TRBV23-1 and TRBJ2-7; D gene ambiguous. TRBV23-1 is assigned to the ORF class and has an uncertain function. Trimming cost V 1 base and J 0 bases, with 13 bases left between them. This CDR3 contains 16 residues. Here the CDR3 reads CASSQCGRTSSYEQYF. The CDR3 DNA follows: TGCGCCAGCAGTCAATGCGGTCGCACCAGCTCCTACGAGCAGTACTTC.

The V and J genes are TRBV20-1 and TRBJ1-4; 7 bases are shared with TRBD1. The CDR3 totals 13 residues. CDR1 DFQATT and CDR2 SNEGSKA come from the germline V gene (reference sequence). Losses at the gene ends were 4 bases for V and 8 bases for J; bases not matched to a gene: 7. The CDR3 loop is CSAIEGASEKLFF. The CDR3, as DNA: TGCAGTGCTATTGAGGGGGCTTCGGAAAAACTGTTTTTT.

V usage is TRBV6-5 and J usage is TRBJ2-3; tentatively, D is TRBD1 (5 bases). Trimming shortened V by 5 bases and J by 2 bases, and 14 bases separated the two germline ends. The V gene's germline CDR1 is MNHEY and CDR2 SVGAGI. The CDR3 is made up of 15 amino acids. CDR3 sequence reads: CASSTSWGFTDTQYF. The CDR3 bases are TGTGCCAGCAGTACATCTTGGGGCTTCACAGATACGCAGTATTTT.

This chain uses TRBV12-5 with TRBJ1-5; the match to TRBD1 covers 9 bases. V shed 5 bases, J shed 5 bases, and the junction held 4 bases outside the gene matches. This CDR3 has 14 amino acids. Looked up from germline, CDR1 is LGHNT and CDR2 is FRNRAP. In DNA form, the CDR3 reads TGTGCTAGTGGTCCGGGACAGGGCGATCAGCCCCAGCATTTT. Amino acid sequence: CASGPGQGDQPQHF.

The V gene is TRBV18, the J gene TRBJ2-3, with 7 bases lining up with TRBD1. The CDR3 covers 15 residues. Germline V CDR1 and CDR2: KGHSH, LQKENI. The ends lost 2 bases at V and 3 bases at J; junction bases unmatched: 5. The CDR3: CASSPSTGMTDTQYF. DNA of the CDR3: TGTGCCAGCTCACCATCGACAGGGATGACAGATACGCAGTATTTT.

V and J are TRBV4-3 and TRBJ1-2; D might be TRBD1 (6 bases). The V gene lost 0 bases and the J gene lost 7 bases, with 12 bases spanning the gap. Germline V lookup: CDR1 LGHNA, CDR2 YSLEER. There are 14 residues in the CDR3. This CDR3 reads CASSQEVGAVGYTF. The CDR3 DNA sequence: TGCGCCAGCAGCCAAGAGGTGGGGGCTGTTGGCTACACCTTC.

The rearrangement uses TRBV19 and TRBJ2-1; 7 nucleotides align to TRBD1. The CDR3 extends over 15 amino acids. CDR1 and CDR2 (germline): LNHDA, SQIVND (reference sequence). V gave up 5 bases and J gave up 2 bases; unmatched junction bases: 6. The CDR3 reads CASSDGDSPYNEQFF. CDR3 coding DNA: TGTGCCAGTAGTGACGGGGACAGTCCCTACAATGAGCAGTTCTTC.

The chain couples TRBV13 to TRBJ2-1; 11 bases match TRBD2. CDR1 and CDR2 from the germline V gene are PRHDT and FYEKMQ (reference sequence). The CDR3 runs to 15 residues. J gave up 6 bases and V 5 bases, and 6 bases lay outside the gene matches. The CDR3 loop is CASSIAGGPGNEQFF. The DNA of the CDR3 is TGTGCCAGCAGCATAGCGGGGGGGCCCGGCAATGAGCAGTTCTTC.

V gene TRBV5-4 combines with J gene TRBJ2-7; D unclear. The CDR3 is 13 amino acids. V was shortened by 4 bases and J by 6 bases, with 14 bases between the two germline ends. Germline V gene lookup returns CDR1 SGHNT and CDR2 YYREEE (reference sequence). This chain's CDR3 is CASSLMGIPEQYF. The CDR3 nucleotides are TGTGCCAGCAGCCTGATGGGCATACCCGAGCAGTACTTC.

The chain carries TRBV5-3 and TRBJ1-1, with TRBD1 identical over 7 bases. TRBV5-3 has ORF status, its function being uncertain. The CDR3 is made up of 13 amino acids. Trimming took 4 bases from V and 1 from J; bases not matched to a gene: 1. The DNA for the CDR3 is TGTGCCAGAAGCAGGGACAGGAACACTGAAGCTTTCTTT. Its translation is CARSRDRNTEAFF.

The genes are TRBV4-2 and TRBJ2-3, with TRBD2 identical over 13 bases. CDR3 size: 19 residues. Germline V gives CDR1 LGHNA, CDR2 YNFKEQ. Unmatched junction bases numbered 11, after V lost 3 bases and J lost 2 bases. The chain's CDR3 is CASSHLGTSGESVTDTQYF. CDR3 in DNA: TGTGCCAGCAGCCACCTCGGGACTAGCGGGGAGTCGGTCACAGATACGCAGTATTTT.

The chain is built from TRBV25-1 and TRBJ1-5; TRBD1 agrees at 8 bases. This CDR3 region has 14 residues. V lost 5 bases and J lost 8; bases outside the gene matches: 8. Germline V gene lookup returns CDR1 MGHDK and CDR2 SYGVNS. The CDR3 nucleotides are TGTGCCAGCAGTCGTCTGGACAGGGTAGAGCCCCAGCATTTT. This sequence encodes CASSRLDRVEPQHF. The variable domain in full, completed from reference TRBV25-1 and TRBJ1-5, reads EADIYQTPRYLVIGTGKKITLECSQTMGHDKMYWYQQDPGMELHLIHYSYGVNSTEKGDLSSESTVSRIRTEHFPLTLESARPSHTSQYLCASSRLDRVEPQHFGDGTRLSIL.

The chain is built from TRBV6-5 and TRBJ1-1, with D perhaps TRBD1 (5 bases). Germline V gene data show CDR1 as MNHEY and CDR2 as SVGAGI. Trimming pared 2 bases from V and 4 bases from J, leaving 11 bases between. The CDR3 runs to 14 residues. The CDR3 bases are TGTGCCAGCAGTTACCAGGGTGTGGGCACTGAAGCTTTCTTT. Protein product: CASSYQGVGTEAFF.

The genes are TRBV6-5 and TRBJ1-2, with D possibly matching TRBD1 (6 bases). Germline assignment: CDR1 MNHEY and CDR2 SVGAGI. The CDR3 is 12 residues long. Deletions cut 7 bases from V and 2 bases from J, with 8 bases between. The CDR3 DNA sequence: TGTGCCAGCAACAGGGCCAACTATGGCTACACCTTC. This gives the protein CASNRANYGYTF.

The chain employs TRBV27 and TRBJ1-1; 9 nucleotides line up with TRBD1. The junction had 9 bases not matched to a gene; V was cut back by 10 bases and J by 6 bases. Germline CDR1 and CDR2: MNHEY and SMNVEV (reference sequence). The CDR3 has 13 residues. The CDR3 is CANPQGAEAEAFF. Written as DNA, the CDR3 is TGTGCCAACCCACAGGGGGCTGAGGCTGAAGCTTTCTTT.

The J gene is TRBJ1-2, the V gene TRBV7-9; 7 bases fit TRBD1. The CDR3 length is 15 residues. With 3 bases clipped from V and 3 bases from J, the junction kept 7 bases outside the gene matches. CDR1 and CDR2 (germline): SEHNR, FQNEAQ (reference sequence). In DNA, the CDR3 is TGTGCCAGCAGCTTGTTCCAGGGGGTTGACTATGGCTACACCTTC. Protein: CASSLFQGVDYGYTF.

The chain uses TRBV5-1 and TRBJ2-3; 8 bases line up with TRBD2. This CDR3 spans 14 amino acids. Losses at the gene ends were 4 bases for V and 2 bases for J; bases not matched to a gene: 3. Germline V lookup: CDR1 SGHRS, CDR2 YFSETQ. The CDR3 nucleotides are TGCGCCAGCAGCCAGGGACTAGACACAGATACGCAGTATTTT. Translation: CASSQGLDTDTQYF.